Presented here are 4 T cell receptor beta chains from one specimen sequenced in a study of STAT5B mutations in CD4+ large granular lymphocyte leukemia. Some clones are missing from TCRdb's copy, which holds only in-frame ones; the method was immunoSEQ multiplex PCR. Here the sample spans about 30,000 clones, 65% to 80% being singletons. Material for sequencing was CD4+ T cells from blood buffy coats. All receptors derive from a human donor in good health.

The CDR3 DNA reads as TGCAGCGGGAAACAGGGGAACACTGAAGCTTTCTTT. It yields the protein CSGKQGNTEAFF. This chain connects TRBV29-1 to TRBJ1-1, with D tentatively TRBD1 (6 bases). Germline V gene sequence: CDR1 SQVTM, CDR2 ANQGSEA. The CDR3 spans 12 residues. V was shortened by 7 bases and J by 1 base, with 10 bases between the two germline ends.

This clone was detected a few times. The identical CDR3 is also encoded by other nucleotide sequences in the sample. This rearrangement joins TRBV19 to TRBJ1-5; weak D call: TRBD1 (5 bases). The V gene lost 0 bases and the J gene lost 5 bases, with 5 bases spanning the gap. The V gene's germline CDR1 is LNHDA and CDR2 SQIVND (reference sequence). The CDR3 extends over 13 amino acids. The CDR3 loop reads CASSIDRDQPQHF. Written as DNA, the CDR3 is TGTGCCAGTAGTATAGACAGGGATCAGCCCCAGCATTTT.

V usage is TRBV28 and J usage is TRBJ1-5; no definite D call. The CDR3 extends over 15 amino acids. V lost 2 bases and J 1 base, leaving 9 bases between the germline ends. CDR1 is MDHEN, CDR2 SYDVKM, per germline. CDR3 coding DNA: TGTGCCAGCAGTTTAGGAGGGCTCAGCAATCAGCCCCAGCATTTT. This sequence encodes CASSLGGLSNQPQHF.

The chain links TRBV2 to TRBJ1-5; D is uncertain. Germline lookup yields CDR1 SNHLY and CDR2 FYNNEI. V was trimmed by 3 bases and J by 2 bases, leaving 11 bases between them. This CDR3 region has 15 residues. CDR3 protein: CASSDDFWGNQPQHF. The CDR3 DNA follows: TGTGCCAGCAGTGATGACTTTTGGGGCAATCAGCCCCAGCATTTT.